This T cell receptor beta chain was recorded in a study of blood T cell repertoires in COVID-19. Across the whole study: The United States, Italy and Spain supplied acute and convalescent COVID-19 samples. PBMCs, B-cell-depleted T cells, or T cells were the source of the cDNA or gDNA that made up the material.

The junction had 15 bases not matched to a gene; V was cut back by 8 bases and J by 5 bases. Germline V gene lookup returns CDR1 SGHNT and CDR2 YENEEA. This CDR3 spans 17 amino acids. Per the study methods: Estimates of nucleated cell counts were drawn from the amplification of reference gene primers. The table came from immunoSEQ multiplex PCR; TCRdb's copy has only in-frame clones and leaves some out. V and J calls and clone size are as listed in that table; D and trimming were resolved from the DNA. In the table there are some 130,000 clones, over 60% of which are singletons. The chain recombines TRBV11-3 with TRBJ2-3; 11 bases are a match to TRBD2. This TCR was recovered from a man older than 75 with acute or convalescent COVID-19. The sequenced sample was peripheral blood. CDR3 sequence: CASAARWTSGLRDTQYF. The DNA of the CDR3 is TGTGCCAGCGCTGCAAGATGGACTAGCGGGTTAAGAGATACGCAGTATTTT.